A single sample gave rise to the 9 T cell receptor beta chains below, sequenced in a study of CD8 T cells in ankylosing spondylitis. Study results and limitations: Typical of ankylosing spondylitis blood, it appeared, was a TCR beta motif of eight highly homologous variants.

For these receptors, no antigen is known. From the 5' RACE reads, TCRdb called clonotypes with MiXCR, one entry per CDR3 protein. The sample holds roughly 450,000 distinct CDR3 sequences; around 26% are singletons and the top ten take 0.89%. Sequencing used blood, either unsorted or a sorted T cell fraction (not recorded which). These receptors came from a male donor with ankylosing spondylitis.

This clonotype has at least ten counts. The genes are TRBV12-3 or TRBV12-4 and TRBJ1-1; D not certain. The germline V and J ends were trimmed by 7 bases and 4 bases, with 16 bases remaining between them. The CDR3 covers 14 residues. The CDR3 nucleotides read TGTGCCAGCATCCTGACCGGGGAAGGCACTGAAGCTTTCTTT. Residues: CASILTGEGTEAFF.

J is TRBJ2-7 and V is TRBV24-1, with D perhaps being TRBD1 or TRBD2 (5 bases each). Deletions cut 5 bases from V and 0 bases from J, with 10 bases between. Germline-derived CDR1 and CDR2 are KGHDR and SFDVKD. This CDR3 region has 14 residues. CDR3 bases: TGTGCCACCAGTGGTCCAGGGAGCTCCTACGAGCAGTACTTC. It specifies CATSGPGSSYEQYF.

The V and J genes are TRBV21-1 and TRBJ2-1; the tabulated D call, TRBD1, remains unverified against the DNA. TRBV21-1 has pseudogene status. The CDR3 is 17 amino acids. The CDR3 loop reads CASSKGGGTYPSHEQFF. The CDR3 DNA sequence: TGTGCCAGCAGCAAAGGGGGCGGGACCTACCCTAGCCATGAGCAGTTCTTC.

This clonotype came up a few times. V gene TRBV7-9 combines with J gene TRBJ2-7, with D possibly being TRBD1 (6 bases). Germline V gene sequence: CDR1 SEHNR, CDR2 FQNEAQ (reference sequence). V lost 0 bases, J lost 0 bases, and 12 bases lay in between. This CDR3 comprises 16 residues. This chain's CDR3 is CASSLAIGGSSYEQYV. For the CDR3, the DNA is TGTGCCAGCAGCTTAGCGATAGGGGGAAGCTCCTACGAGCAGTACGTC.

This clonotype was picked up a small number of times. This chain joins TRBV10-3 and TRBJ2-2, with a tentative D call TRBD1 (5 bases). From germline, CDR1 is ENHRY and CDR2 SYGVKD. With 3 bases removed from V and 0 bases from J, the gap between germline ends came to 14 bases. The CDR3 consists of 17 residues. The CDR3 nucleotides are TGTGCCATCAGTGAAGTTCCCCGACAGCCGAACACCGGGGAGCTGTTTTTT. Protein: CAISEVPRQPNTGELFF.

This chain connects TRBV6-5 to TRBJ1-2, with D uncertain. V dropped 2 bases and J dropped 8 bases, with 18 bases sitting between them. This CDR3 comprises 15 residues. Germline CDR1 and CDR2: MNHEY and SVGAGI. CDR3 sequence: CASSYEAGNVEGYTF. As DNA, the CDR3 is TGTGCCAGCAGTTACGAGGCCGGGAACGTAGAGGGCTACACCTTC.

The CDR3 protein is CATSRDLDRANTEAFF. In nucleotides, the CDR3 is TGTGCCACCAGCAGAGATCTTGACAGAGCGAACACTGAAGCTTTCTTT. V is TRBV15 and J is TRBJ1-1, with a weak D call TRBD1 (5 bases). The CDR3 consists of 16 residues. The germline V and J ends were trimmed by 0 bases and 1 base, with 12 bases remaining between them. CDR1 and CDR2 from the germline V gene are LNHNV and YYDKDF (reference sequence).

The sample holds a few counts of this clonotype. The chain couples TRBV18 to TRBJ2-1; 7 bases fit TRBD1. After removal of 6 bases from V and 0 bases from J, the junction contained 5 bases not matched to a gene. The germline CDR1 and CDR2 sequences are KGHSH and LQKENI. The CDR3 is 15 amino acids. The DNA of the CDR3 is TGTGCCAGCTCTCGACAGGGCAGCTCCTACAATGAGCAGTTCTTC. Translating gives CASSRQGSSYNEQFF.

This clonotype was observed a single time. The chain links TRBV30 to TRBJ2-3, with D hard to call. The V and J ends lost 0 bases and 1 base respectively, with 2 bases between them. The CDR3 length is 12 residues. The germline V gene has CDR1 GTSNPN and CDR2 SVGIG (reference sequence). CDR3 DNA: TGTGCCTGGAGTGTACGCACAGATACGCAGTATTTT. Protein: CAWSVRTDTQYF.